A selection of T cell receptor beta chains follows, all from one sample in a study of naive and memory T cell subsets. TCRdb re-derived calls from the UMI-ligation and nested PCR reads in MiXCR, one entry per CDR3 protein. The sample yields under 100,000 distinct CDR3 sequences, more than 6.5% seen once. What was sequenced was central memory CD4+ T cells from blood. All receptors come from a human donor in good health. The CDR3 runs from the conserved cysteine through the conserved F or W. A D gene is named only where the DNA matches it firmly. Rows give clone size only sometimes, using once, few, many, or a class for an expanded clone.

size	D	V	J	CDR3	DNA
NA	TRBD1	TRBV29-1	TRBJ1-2	CSVLSRQGGYTF	TGCAGCGTTCTATCGAGACAGGGCGGCTACACCTTC
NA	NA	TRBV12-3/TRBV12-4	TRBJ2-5	CASSLLRQETQYF	TGTGCCAGCAGTTTGTTGAGGCAAGAGACCCAGTACTTC
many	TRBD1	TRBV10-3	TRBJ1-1	CAISLGTGRSTEAFF	TGTGCCATCAGCCTGGGGACAGGGAGAAGTACTGAAGCTTTCTTT
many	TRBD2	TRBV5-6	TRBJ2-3	CASRRLAGARDTQYF	TGTGCCAGCAGGAGACTAGCGGGAGCAAGGGATACGCAGTATTTT
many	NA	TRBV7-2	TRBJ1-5	CASSQYSNQPQHF	TGTGCCAGCAGCCAATATAGCAATCAGCCCCAGCATTTT
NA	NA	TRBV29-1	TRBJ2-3	CSGSRGDTQYF	TGCAGCGGCTCTAGGGGAGATACGCAGTATTTT
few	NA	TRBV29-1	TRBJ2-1	CSVGLKVLANEQFF	TGCAGCGTTGGCCTCAAAGTGTTGGCCAATGAGCAGTTCTTC
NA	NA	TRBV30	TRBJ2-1	CAWSTVAFEQFF	TGTGCCTGGAGTACGGTAGCTTTTGAGCAGTTCTTC
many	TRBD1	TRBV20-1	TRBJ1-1	CSARPPVGGENTEAFF	TGCAGTGCTAGACCACCCGTAGGGGGCGAAAACACTGAAGCTTTCTTT
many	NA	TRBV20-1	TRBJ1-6	CSAPLGRKNSPLHF	TGCAGTGCCCCCCTGGGACGGAAAAATTCACCCCTCCACTTT
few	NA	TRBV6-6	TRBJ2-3	CATGASTDTQYF	TGTGCCACGGGAGCGAGCACAGATACGCAGTATTTT
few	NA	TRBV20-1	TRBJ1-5	CSARDRINSNQPQHF	TGCAGTGCTAGAGATAGAATCAATAGCAATCAGCCCCAGCATTTT
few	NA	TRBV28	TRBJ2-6	CASSPQNSGANVLTF	TGTGCCAGCAGTCCGCAAAACTCTGGGGCCAACGTCCTGACTTTC
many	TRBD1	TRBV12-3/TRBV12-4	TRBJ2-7	CASRDSLGEQYF	TGTGCCAGCCGGGACAGCCTGGGCGAGCAGTACTTC
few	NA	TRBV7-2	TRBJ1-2	CASSSRETFYGYTF	TGTGCCAGCAGCTCCCGCGAGACCTTTTATGGCTACACCTTC
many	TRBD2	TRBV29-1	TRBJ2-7	CSVGLLAGEQYF	TGCAGCGTGGGCTTACTAGCGGGGGAGCAGTACTTC
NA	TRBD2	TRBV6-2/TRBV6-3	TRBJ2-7	CASSYSGRGDYEQYF	TGTGCCAGCAGTTATAGCGGGAGGGGAGACTACGAGCAGTACTTC
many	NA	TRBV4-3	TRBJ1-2	CASSQITGGNYGYTF	TGCGCCAGCAGCCAGATTACAGGAGGCAACTATGGCTACACCTTC
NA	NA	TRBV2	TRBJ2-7	CASSEDISGEQYF	TGTGCCAGCAGTGAAGACATTTCAGGCGAGCAGTACTTC
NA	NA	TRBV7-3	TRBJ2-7	CASTPRGSGSYEQYF	TGTGCCAGCACTCCCCGGGGGAGCGGCTCCTACGAGCAGTACTTC
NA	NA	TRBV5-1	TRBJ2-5	CASSITGGGETQYF	TGCGCCAGCAGCATTACAGGGGGGGGAGAGACCCAGTACTTC